Included here is one T cell receptor beta chain sequence, with context. Other nucleotide sequences from this sample produce the same CDR3. This entry is derived from a study of T cells in localized non-small cell lung cancer. Germline CDR1 and CDR2: SEHNR and FQNEAQ (reference sequence). There are 12 residues in the CDR3. V lost 1 base and J lost 7, with 5 bases in between. Measured with immunoSEQ multiplex PCR; TCRdb has only the in-frame clones, and not every one. The sample lists 35,000 to 45,000 clones, under 90% occurring once. This receptor was obtained from a male donor aged 60 or over with stage II lung adenocarcinoma. The chain recombines TRBV7-9 with TRBJ2-1, with D unclear. The material sequenced was peripheral blood mononuclear cells, taken before any cancer treatment. The CDR3 DNA sequence: TGTGCCAGCAGCTTAGGAGCGAATGAGCAGTTCTTC. As protein: CASSLGANEQFF.